Listed here are 19 T cell receptor beta chains from one sample, sequenced in a study of blood T cell repertoires in COVID-19. Profiled with immunoSEQ multiplex PCR; TCRdb holds only in-frame clones, not every one. The sample shows under 150,000 clones, approximately 81% of them seen only once. What was sequenced was peripheral blood. The receptors derive from a man aged 40-55 years with acute or convalescent COVID-19.

This clone has just one count. The CDR3 here is CASSLGQGGGYTF. For the CDR3, the DNA is TGTGCCAGCAGCCTCGGGCAGGGGGGAGGCTACACCTTC. The rearrangement joins TRBV14 to TRBJ1-2; 7 bases fit TRBD1. From germline, CDR1 is SGHDN and CDR2 FVKESK. The V gene end was trimmed by 4 bases and the J gene end by 8 bases; junction bases not matched to a gene: 7. This CDR3 spans 13 amino acids.

The chain is built from TRBV30 and TRBJ2-7; 7 bases are a match to TRBD2. Unmatched junction bases numbered 14, after V lost 8 bases and J lost 4 bases. The CDR3 has 14 amino acids. CDR1 and CDR2 (germline): GTSNPN, SVGIG (reference sequence). The CDR3, as DNA: TGTGCCATGGGGGGGATCCATTTTGGGTACGAGCAGTACTTC. Its translation: CAMGGIHFGYEQYF.

The chain carries TRBV20-1 and TRBJ1-2; D is uncertain. V shed 3 bases and J shed 0 bases, with 14 bases lying between them. This CDR3 region has 15 residues. Germline V gives CDR1 DFQATT, CDR2 SNEGSKA (reference sequence). The CDR3 DNA is TGCAGTGCTAGTCCCTCATACAGTACTAACTATGGCTACACCTTC. Translation gives CSASPSYSTNYGYTF.

The V and J genes are TRBV24-1 and TRBJ2-3; D is unresolved. The CDR3 has 12 amino acids. Per the germline V gene, CDR1 is KGHDR and CDR2 is SFDVKD. V was shortened by 9 bases and J by 4 bases, with 10 bases between the two germline ends. The CDR3 region has the DNA TGTGCCACCGGTTTGGCGGCAGATACGCAGTATTTT. Its translation: CATGLAADTQYF.

CDR3 in amino acids: CASSVAQPLTGELFF. In DNA form, the CDR3 reads TGTGCCAGCAGCGTAGCACAACCGTTAACCGGGGAGCTGTTTTTT. The V call is TRBV9, the J call TRBJ2-2; D unclear. CDR3 length: 15 amino acids. The V gene lost 0 bases and the J gene lost 5 bases, with 11 bases spanning the gap. CDR1 is SGDLS and CDR2 is YYNGEE in the germline V gene. Complete variable domain (other parts from reference TRBV9 and TRBJ2-2): DSGVTQTPKHLITATGQRVTLRCSPRSGDLSVYWYQQSLDQGLQFLIQYYNGEERAKGNILERFSAQQFPDLHSELNLSSLELGDSALYFCASSVAQPLTGELFFGEGSRLTVL.

This rearrangement joins TRBV7-3 to TRBJ1-2, with 12 bases aligning to TRBD1. The germline CDR1 and CDR2 sequences are SGHTA and FQGTGA. V shed 5 bases, J shed 10 bases, and the junction held 5 bases outside the gene matches. The CDR3 totals 13 residues. The CDR3 DNA follows: TGTGCCAGCAGCCAGGGACAGGGGGCAGACTACACCTTC. Its translation: CASSQGQGADYTF. The whole variable domain, filled in from reference TRBV7-3 and TRBJ1-2, reads GAGVSQTPSNKVTEKGKYVELRCDPISGHTALYWYRQSLGQGPEFLIYFQGTGAADDSGLPNDRFFAVRPEGSVSTLKIQRTERGDSAVYLCASSQGQGADYTFGSGTRLTVV.

V gene TRBV11-1 combines with J gene TRBJ2-6; possible D gene TRBD1, 5 bases. The CDR3 covers 16 residues. Trimming cost V 3 bases and J 0 bases, with 9 bases left between them. Germline CDR1 SGHAT, CDR2 FQDESV (reference sequence). CDR3 in amino acids: CASSLTAFSGANVLTF. The DNA for the CDR3 is TGTGCCAGCAGCTTGACAGCCTTCTCTGGGGCCAACGTCCTGACTTTC.

V and J are TRBV7-2 and TRBJ2-2, with a weak D call TRBD2 (6 bases). The CDR3 consists of 15 residues. Germline CDR1 SGHTA, CDR2 FQGNSA. V was trimmed by 3 bases and J by 1 base, leaving 9 bases between them. In DNA form, the CDR3 reads TGTGCCAGCAGCTTTGGGACTTGGAACACCGGGGAGCTGTTTTTT. This codes for CASSFGTWNTGELFF.

This chain joins TRBV3-1 (or the pseudogene TRBV3-2) and TRBJ2-2, with a tentative D call TRBD2 (6 bases). CDR3 length equals 16 residues. CDR1 and CDR2 (germline): LGHDT, YNNKEL (reference sequence). V gave up 6 bases and J gave up 0 bases, with 14 bases separating them. In DNA form, the CDR3 reads TGTGCCAGCAGATTAGTCGGGGGTCCGAACACCGGGGAGCTGTTTTTT. Translated: CASRLVGGPNTGELFF.

The V and J genes are TRBV27 and TRBJ1-4; 9 bases map to TRBD1. V shed 6 bases, J shed 2 bases, and the junction held 16 bases outside the gene matches. Germline V lookup: CDR1 MNHEY, CDR2 SMNVEV (reference sequence). This CDR3 spans 19 amino acids. This chain's CDR3 is CASSPMVPMGTGTNEKLFF. CDR3 DNA: TGTGCCAGCAGCCCCATGGTACCCATGGGGACAGGGACTAATGAAAAACTGTTTTTT.

This rearrangement joins TRBV7-9 to TRBJ2-3; the match to TRBD2 covers 8 bases. The CDR3 has 17 amino acids. Germline CDR1 is SEHNR and CDR2 is FQNEAQ (reference sequence). With 4 bases clipped from V and 1 base from J, the junction kept 10 bases outside the gene matches. The CDR3 nucleotides are TGTGCCAGCAGCTCGACGTTAGCGGGGATCCGCACAGATACGCAGTATTTT. This encodes CASSSTLAGIRTDTQYF.

DNA for the CDR3: TGCGCCAGCAGTGAGTCGAACGCGGGGGAGCAGTTCTTC. Translating gives CASSESNAGEQFF. The J gene is TRBJ2-1, the V gene TRBV10-1; maybe TRBD2 (6 bases). Germline V lookup: CDR1 WNHNN, CDR2 SYGVQD (reference sequence). CDR3 length: 13 residues. V lost 0 bases and J 10 bases, leaving 10 bases between the germline ends.

This chain uses TRBV9 with TRBJ2-3, with D possibly being TRBD2 (6 bases). Germline CDR1 and CDR2: SGDLS and YYNGEE. The CDR3 is made up of 14 amino acids. The V and J ends lost 3 bases and 1 base respectively, with 9 bases between them. The CDR3 DNA sequence: TGTGCCAGCAGCGCGGGGGACCGCACAGATACGCAGTATTTT. Translation gives CASSAGDRTDTQYF.

This rearrangement joins TRBV19 to TRBJ2-7; D possibly corresponds to TRBD2 (6 bases). CDR1 is LNHDA and CDR2 is SQIVND in the germline V gene (reference sequence). V was pared by 1 base and J by 7 bases, with 17 bases between. The CDR3 spans 15 residues. The CDR3 DNA sequence: TGTGCCAGTAGTATAGGCACAGGAGGGGATTGGGAGCAGTACTTC. Its protein is CASSIGTGGDWEQYF.

The rearrangement links TRBV7-3 to TRBJ2-7; no definite D call. This CDR3 region has 14 residues. With 2 bases removed from V and 4 bases from J, the gap between germline ends came to 12 bases. Germline V lookup: CDR1 SGHTA, CDR2 FQGTGA. In DNA, the CDR3 is TGTGCCAGCAGCTTACAACCAGGATCTTACGAGCAGTACTTC. It specifies CASSLQPGSYEQYF.

This clone has more than one count but fewer than ten. The V and J genes are TRBV7-3 and TRBJ2-7; 10 positions agree with TRBD1. The V gene end was trimmed by 6 bases and the J gene end by 4 bases; junction bases not matched to a gene: 3. Per germline, CDR1 SGHTA and CDR2 FQGTGA. The CDR3 loop spans 13 amino acids. The CDR3 DNA reads as TGTGCCAGCAGTCGGGACAGGGGATACGAGCAGTACTTC. Residues: CASSRDRGYEQYF.

This rearrangement joins TRBV6-5 to TRBJ2-7; unclear D gene. Trimming pared 6 bases from V and 0 bases from J, leaving 12 bases between. The CDR3 sequence is 14 residues long. Looked up from germline, CDR1 is MNHEY and CDR2 is SVGAGI. The CDR3, as DNA: TGTGCCAGCAGGACTCTCCTGGGCTCCTACGAGCAGTACTTC. The encoded protein is CASRTLLGSYEQYF.

The rearrangement links TRBV6-5 to TRBJ1-1; D may be TRBD1 (6 bases). Per the germline V gene, CDR1 is MNHEY and CDR2 is SVGAGI. Trimming shortened V by 5 bases and J by 2 bases, and 12 bases separated the two germline ends. CDR3 length: 14 amino acids. The CDR3 sequence: CASSLDRLNTEAFF. The CDR3 nucleotides are TGTGCCAGCAGTCTCGACAGGCTTAACACTGAAGCTTTCTTT.

The CDR3 loop is CASSISSGKNIQYF. In DNA form, the CDR3 reads TGTGCCAGTAGTATCTCCTCCGGCAAAAACATTCAGTACTTC. The V and J genes are TRBV19 and TRBJ2-4, with D unresolved. The CDR3 loop spans 14 amino acids. V shed 3 bases and J shed 3 bases, with 9 bases lying between them. The germline V gene encodes CDR1 LNHDA and CDR2 SQIVND (reference sequence). Supplemented by reference TRBV19 and TRBJ2-4, the full variable domain reads DGGITQSPKYLFRKEGQNVTLSCEQNLNHDAMYWYRQDPGQGLRLIYYSQIVNDFQKGDIAEGYSVSREKKESFPLTVTSAQKNPTAFYLCASSISSGKNIQYFGAGTRLSVL.